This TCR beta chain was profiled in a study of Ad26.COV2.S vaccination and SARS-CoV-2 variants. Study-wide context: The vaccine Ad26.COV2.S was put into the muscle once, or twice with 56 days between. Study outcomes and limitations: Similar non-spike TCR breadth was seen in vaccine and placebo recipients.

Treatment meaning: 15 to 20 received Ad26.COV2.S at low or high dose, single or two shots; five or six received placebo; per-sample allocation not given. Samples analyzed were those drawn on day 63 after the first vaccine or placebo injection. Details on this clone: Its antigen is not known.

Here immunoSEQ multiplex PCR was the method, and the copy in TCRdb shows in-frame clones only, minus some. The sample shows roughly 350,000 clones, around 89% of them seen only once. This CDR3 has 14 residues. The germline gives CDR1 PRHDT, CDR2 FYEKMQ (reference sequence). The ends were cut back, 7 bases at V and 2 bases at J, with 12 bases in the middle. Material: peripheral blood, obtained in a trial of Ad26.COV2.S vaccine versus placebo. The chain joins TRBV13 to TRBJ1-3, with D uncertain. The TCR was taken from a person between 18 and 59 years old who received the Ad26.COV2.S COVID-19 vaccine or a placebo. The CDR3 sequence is CASTAQDPGNTIYF. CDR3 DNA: TGTGCCAGCACCGCTCAGGACCCTGGAAACACCATATATTTT.